This T cell receptor beta chain stems from a study of blood T cell repertoires in COVID-19. At the level of the study: COVID-19 samples from acute and convalescent phases originated in the United States, Italy and Spain. The cDNA or gDNA used as material had been derived from T cells, B-cell-depleted T cells, or PBMCs.

As originally analysed: By means of reference gene primer amplification, nucleated cell counts were estimated. Sequenced by immunoSEQ multiplex PCR; TCRdb stores in-frame clones only, minus some. The V and J calls and the clone size are those of that table, but D and trimming were determined from the DNA. The sample consists of about 120,000 clones, around four fifths of them appearing once. The CDR3 is 14 residues long. The germline CDR1 and CDR2 sequences are LNHDA and SQIVND (reference sequence). Trimming pared 3 bases from V and 7 bases from J, leaving 13 bases between. This chain joins TRBV19 and TRBJ1-5; D uncertain. This sequence originates from a man aged 30 to 45 with acute or convalescent COVID-19. Sequencing was performed on peripheral blood. CDR3 in DNA: TGTGCCAGTAGTATGGGAGGAAGAGGCCAGCCCCAGCATTTT. Protein sequence: CASSMGGRGQPQHF. The full variable domain, in which reference TRBV19 and TRBJ1-5 provide the parts outside the CDR3, is DGGITQSPKYLFRKEGQNVTLSCEQNLNHDAMYWYRQDPGQGLRLIYYSQIVNDFQKGDIAEGYSVSREKKESFPLTVTSAQKNPTAFYLCASSMGGRGQPQHFGDGTRLSIL.